Described below is a single TCR beta chain sequence and its context. Its antigen is unknown. It was autoimmune disease history or systemic immunosuppression that excluded patients. The data stem from a study of OX40 agonist ivuxolimab in advanced cancers. Study-wide results and limits: Relatively little clonal expansion, among the lowest observed, appeared in partial responders at 0.1-3.0 mg/kg.

Produced via immunoSEQ multiplex PCR; TCRdb's table is partial and in-frame only. The data show about 84,000 clones, nearly 90% seen once. Per the germline V gene, CDR1 is SGHAT and CDR2 is FQNNGV. Trimming shortened V by 4 bases and J by 3 bases, and 12 bases separated the two germline ends. The CDR3 is 15 amino acids. This sequence joins TRBV11-2 and TRBJ1-4; D possibly corresponds to TRBD1 (6 bases). This receptor was obtained from an adult with an advanced solid tumor such as melanoma, head and neck, liver or kidney cancer. The sequences come from CD4+ or CD8+ T cells sorted from blood, collected in a trial of the OX40 agonist ivuxolimab. The chain's CDR3 is CASSWLDSANEKLFF. DNA of the CDR3: TGTGCCAGCAGCTGGCTGGACAGCGCTAATGAAAAACTGTTTTTT.